The next 25 T cell receptor beta chains were all read from a single sample in a study of blood T cell repertoires in COVID-19. Sequencing was performed with immunoSEQ multiplex PCR; in TCRdb, only in-frame clones are kept and a portion is missing. The sample includes approximately 250,000 clones, approximately 89% of them seen just once. What was sequenced was PBMCs or T cells enriched from blood (not recorded which). Every receptor here comes from a woman between 40 and 50 years old with acute COVID-19.

The gene calls are TRBV9 and TRBJ2-7, with D possibly TRBD2 on 6 matching bases. V gave up 0 bases and J gave up 1 base, with 11 bases separating them. From germline, CDR1 is SGDLS and CDR2 YYNGEE. The CDR3 runs 15 residues. The CDR3 here is CASSVEAGPSYEQYF. Here the CDR3 DNA reads TGTGCCAGCAGCGTAGAAGCGGGCCCGTCCTACGAGCAGTACTTC.

V gene TRBV5-1 combines with J gene TRBJ1-1; D remains ambiguous. V dropped 4 bases and J dropped 4 bases, with 20 bases sitting between them. This CDR3 spans 16 amino acids. The germline CDR1 and CDR2 sequences are SGHRS and YFSETQ. CDR3: CASSPDFIKDGTEAFF. The CDR3 DNA is TGCGCCAGCAGCCCGGACTTTATCAAGGACGGCACTGAAGCTTTCTTT.

V is TRBV30 and J is TRBJ2-7; 7 nucleotides match TRBD1. V shed 3 bases, J shed 6 bases, and the junction held 5 bases outside the gene matches. CDR1 and CDR2 from the germline V gene are GTSNPN and SVGIG (reference sequence). The CDR3 has 12 amino acids. CDR3 in DNA: TGTGCCTGGAGCCATACAGGGGCCGAGCAGTACTTC. Amino acids: CAWSHTGAEQYF.

The chain couples TRBV7-9 to TRBJ2-5; 7 bases are shared with TRBD2. CDR1 SEHNR and CDR2 FQNEAQ come from the germline V gene (reference sequence). With V trimmed by 2 bases and J by 6 bases, 12 bases remained unmatched. The length of the CDR3 is 16 residues. The CDR3 loop reads CASSLLRLADGQTQYF. In nucleotides, the CDR3 is TGTGCCAGCAGCTTATTACGGCTAGCGGACGGGCAGACCCAGTACTTC.

The CDR3 DNA reads TGTGCCATCGGGGACATATCCACAGATACGCAGTATTTT. Amino acids: CAIGDISTDTQYF. V gene TRBV24-1 combines with J gene TRBJ2-3; D may be TRBD1 (6 bases). Trimming removed 11 bases at V and 2 bases at J, with 13 bases between. The germline V gene encodes CDR1 KGHDR and CDR2 SFDVKD. The CDR3 has 13 residues.

The genes are TRBV10-1 and TRBJ2-3, with D uncertain. The CDR3 extends over 13 amino acids. V was clipped by 3 bases and J by 2 bases, with 6 bases between them. The germline gives CDR1 WNHNN, CDR2 SYGVQD (reference sequence). This CDR3 reads CASSDANTDTQYF. As DNA, the CDR3 is TGCGCCAGCAGTGACGCTAACACAGATACGCAGTATTTT.

The sample holds a few counts of this clone. The gene calls are TRBV6-4 and TRBJ2-2; a possible D gene is TRBD2 (6 bases). The CDR3 consists of 17 residues. V was trimmed by 0 bases and J by 7 bases, leaving 18 bases between them. From germline, CDR1 is MRHNA and CDR2 SNTAGT. The CDR3 reads CASSDSVGGQGFGELFF. For the CDR3, the DNA is TGTGCCAGCAGTGACTCAGTAGGAGGGCAGGGCTTCGGGGAGCTGTTTTTT.

The rearrangement joins TRBV10-1 to TRBJ2-3; D ambiguous. CDR1 is WNHNN and CDR2 is SYGVQD in the germline V gene (reference sequence). The CDR3 is 14 amino acids. Trimming took 6 bases from V and 6 from J, leaving 16 bases between them. The CDR3 loop is CASSRLALRDTQYF. The CDR3 DNA is TGCGCCAGCAGCAGGCTGGCCTTACGGGATACGCAGTATTTT.

V usage is TRBV5-4 and J usage is TRBJ2-5; maybe TRBD1 (6 bases). From germline, CDR1 is SGHNT and CDR2 YYREEE (reference sequence). This CDR3 has 12 amino acids. Trimming took 10 bases from V and 3 from J, leaving 13 bases between them. CDR3 sequence: CAGRQDEETQYF. In DNA, the CDR3 is TGTGCCGGGAGACAGGACGAAGAGACCCAGTACTTC.

In regard to this clone: The same CDR3 also results from other DNA sequences found in this sample. V and J are TRBV27 and TRBJ2-3; D might be TRBD2 (5 bases). Germline V gives CDR1 MNHEY, CDR2 SMNVEV (reference sequence). CDR3 length: 15 amino acids. V lost 3 bases and J lost 3, with 13 bases in between. Here the CDR3 reads CASSFYRGPTDTQYF. CDR3 coding DNA: TGTGCCAGCAGTTTTTATCGGGGTCCGACAGATACGCAGTATTTT.

CDR3 coding DNA: TGTGCCAGCAGTTCACAGGCGTCTGGAAACACCATATATTTT. As protein: CASSSQASGNTIYF. V gene TRBV5-6 combines with J gene TRBJ1-3; D is possibly TRBD1 (5 bases). Germline V gene lookup returns CDR1 SGHDT and CDR2 YYEEEE. Trimming took 5 bases from V and 1 from J, leaving 10 bases between them. The CDR3 totals 14 residues.

The sample holds a few counts of this clone. This chain connects TRBV5-4 to TRBJ2-5; 8 bases match TRBD1. CDR3 length: 15 residues. Trimming cost V 2 bases and J 5 bases; bases outside gene matches: 8. Germline CDR1 is SGHNT and CDR2 is YYREEE (reference sequence). In nucleotides, the CDR3 is TGTGCCAGCAGCTTCCCCACAGGGGGTCGGGAGACCCAGTACTTC. Its translation: CASSFPTGGRETQYF.

V and J are TRBV10-1 and TRBJ2-7, with D tentatively TRBD2 (6 bases). Germline CDR1 WNHNN, CDR2 SYGVQD (reference sequence). The CDR3 contains 13 residues. Trimming removed 10 bases from V and 7 bases from J, with 20 bases in between. CDR3 bases: TGCGCCATTAGGGACTCCTCAGAGAAGGAGCAGTACGTC. Encoded protein: CAIRDSSEKEQYV.

This clone was recorded only once. This chain links TRBV27 with TRBJ2-1; 8 nucleotides agree with TRBD2. CDR3 length: 15 residues. Looked up from germline, CDR1 is MNHEY and CDR2 is SMNVEV (reference sequence). With V trimmed by 7 bases and J by 4 bases, 9 bases remained unmatched. This chain's CDR3 is CASTLRGAFYNEQFF. CDR3 sequence (DNA): TGTGCCAGCACCTTGCGGGGGGCATTTTACAATGAGCAGTTCTTC.

The chain couples TRBV24-1 to TRBJ1-4, with D hard to call. There are 13 residues in the CDR3. V was pared by 0 bases and J by 10 bases, with 8 bases between. CDR1 and CDR2 (germline): KGHDR, SFDVKD. The CDR3 DNA sequence: TGTGCCACCAGTGATTTGATGGGAGGAAAACTGTTTTTT. It encodes CATSDLMGGKLFF.

CDR3 sequence reads: CASSLRRASSTDTQYF. Written as DNA, the CDR3 is TGTGCCAGCAGCCTACGGCGGGCCTCTAGCACAGATACGCAGTATTTT. The J gene is TRBJ2-3, the V gene TRBV3-1 (or the pseudogene TRBV3-2); TRBD2 might be the D (5 bases). The germline V and J ends were trimmed by 4 bases and 0 bases, with 14 bases remaining between them. Germline CDR1 is LGHDT and CDR2 is YNNKEL (reference sequence). The CDR3 is 16 residues long.

As DNA, the CDR3 is TGTGCCAGCAGCCAAAGCTCCAATGAGCAGTTCTTC. Encoded protein: CASSQSSNEQFF. The chain joins TRBV3-1 (or the pseudogene TRBV3-2) to TRBJ2-1; no clear D. V lost 2 bases, J lost 6 bases, and 5 bases lay in between. This CDR3 region has 12 residues. Germline V lookup: CDR1 LGHDT, CDR2 YNNKEL (reference sequence).

The CDR3 sequence: CASTIQSGTDTQYF. In DNA form, the CDR3 reads TGTGCCAGCACCATACAAAGCGGGACAGATACGCAGTATTTT. The chain employs TRBV6-5 and TRBJ2-3, with D perhaps TRBD2 (6 bases). Germline V lookup: CDR1 MNHEY, CDR2 SVGAGI. V was shortened by 7 bases and J by 3 bases, with 14 bases between the two germline ends. CDR3 length equals 14 residues.

The chain carries TRBV19 and TRBJ1-1; no firm D call. The CDR3 spans 13 residues. The germline V and J ends were trimmed by 4 bases and 1 base, with 7 bases remaining between them. Germline V gene data show CDR1 as LNHDA and CDR2 as SQIVND (reference sequence). CDR3 sequence (DNA): TGTGCCAGTAGTACCGGGTCGAACACTGAAGCTTTCTTT. Its translation: CASSTGSNTEAFF.

The chain links TRBV29-1 to TRBJ1-1; 7 nucleotides align to TRBD1. Germline CDR1 and CDR2: SQVTM and ANQGSEA. The V segment lost 4 bases and the J segment 3 bases; nucleotides outside the gene matches: 8. There are 14 residues in the CDR3. The CDR3 sequence: CSVGVGQADTEAFF. In DNA form, the CDR3 reads TGCAGCGTTGGCGTAGGACAGGCGGACACTGAAGCTTTCTTT.

In nucleotides, the CDR3 is TGTGCCAGCAGTTTACCAGCGGGGAACAATGAGCAGTTCTTC. Its protein is CASSLPAGNNEQFF. V and J are TRBV6-2 or TRBV6-3 and TRBJ2-1, with 7 positions matching TRBD2. Per the germline V gene, CDR1 is MNHEY and CDR2 is SVGEGT. This CDR3 spans 14 amino acids. V was clipped by 4 bases and J by 5 bases; unmatched bases: 5.

The V gene is TRBV7-9, the J gene TRBJ1-5; D ambiguous. This CDR3 is built from 12 residues. The germline V gene encodes CDR1 SEHNR and CDR2 FQNEAQ (reference sequence). Trimming took off 1 base at V and 5 bases at J, with 3 bases between the two ends. The CDR3 DNA is TGTGCCAGCAGCTTAGGAGATCAGCCCCAGCATTTT. Its protein is CASSLGDQPQHF.

The V and J genes are TRBV11-3 and TRBJ2-5; a possible D gene is TRBD1 (6 bases). V lost 3 bases to trimming and J lost 3 bases, with 8 bases between them. The germline CDR1 and CDR2 sequences are SGHNT and YENEEA. CDR3 length: 13 residues. CDR3 nucleotide sequence: TGTGCCAGCAGCTTTACAGGGAAAGAGACCCAGTACTTC. Translating gives CASSFTGKETQYF. Based on the CDR3 plus reference TRBV11-3 and TRBJ2-5, the full variable domain is EAGVVQSPRYKIIEKKQPVAFWCNPISGHNTLYWYLQNLGQGPELLIRYENEEAVDDSQLPKDRFSAERLKGVDSTLKIQPAELGDSAVYLCASSFTGKETQYFGPGTRLLVL.

This chain links TRBV4-3 with TRBJ2-3; 10 positions agree with TRBD2. Losses at the gene ends were 4 bases for V and 2 bases for J; bases not matched to a gene: 15. CDR1 is LGHNA, CDR2 YSLEER, per germline. The CDR3 runs to 19 residues. The CDR3 coding sequence is TGCGCCAGCAGCCCGGGGGGAGCGGGAGGGTTAAGTTCCACAGATACGCAGTATTTT. Amino acid sequence: CASSPGGAGGLSSTDTQYF.

The chain has TRBV7-8 and TRBJ1-5; 8 bases align to TRBD1. Germline CDR1 is SGHVS and CDR2 is FQNEAQ. Unmatched junction bases numbered 10, after V lost 2 bases and J lost 4 bases. This CDR3 has 17 amino acids. CDR3 in amino acids: CASSLSDREVRNQPQHF. The CDR3 DNA is TGTGCCAGCAGCTTATCGGACAGGGAGGTTCGGAATCAGCCCCAGCATTTT.